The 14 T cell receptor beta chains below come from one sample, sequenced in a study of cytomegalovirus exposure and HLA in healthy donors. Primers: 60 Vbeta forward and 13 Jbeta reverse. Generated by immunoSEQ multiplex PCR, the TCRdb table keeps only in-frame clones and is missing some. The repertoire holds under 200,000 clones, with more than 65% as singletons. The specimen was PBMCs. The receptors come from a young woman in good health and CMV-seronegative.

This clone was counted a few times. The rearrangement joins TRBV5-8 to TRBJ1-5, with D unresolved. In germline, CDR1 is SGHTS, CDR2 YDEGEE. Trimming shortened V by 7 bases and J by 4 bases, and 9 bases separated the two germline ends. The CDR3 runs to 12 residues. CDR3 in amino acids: CASGQFNQPQHF. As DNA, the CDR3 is TGTGCCAGCGGGCAGTTTAATCAGCCCCAGCATTTT. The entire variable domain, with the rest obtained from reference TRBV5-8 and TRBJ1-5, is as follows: EAGVTQSPTHLIKTRGQQATLRCSPISGHTSVYWYQQALGLGLQFLLWYDEGEERNRGNFPPRFSGRQFPNYSSELNVNALELEDSALYLCASGQFNQPQHFGDGTRLSIL.

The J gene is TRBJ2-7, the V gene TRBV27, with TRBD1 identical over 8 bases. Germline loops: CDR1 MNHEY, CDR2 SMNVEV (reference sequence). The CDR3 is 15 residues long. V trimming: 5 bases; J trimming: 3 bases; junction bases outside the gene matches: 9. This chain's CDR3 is CASSRRTGTGYEQYF. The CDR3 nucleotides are TGTGCCAGCAGTCGACGGACAGGGACCGGCTACGAGCAGTACTTC.

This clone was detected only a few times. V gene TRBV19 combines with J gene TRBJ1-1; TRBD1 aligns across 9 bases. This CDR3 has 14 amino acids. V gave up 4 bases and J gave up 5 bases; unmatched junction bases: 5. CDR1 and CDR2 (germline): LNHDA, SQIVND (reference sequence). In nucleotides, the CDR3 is TGTGCCAGTAGTAAAACAGGGGGCGAAACTGAAGCTTTCTTT. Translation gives CASSKTGGETEAFF.

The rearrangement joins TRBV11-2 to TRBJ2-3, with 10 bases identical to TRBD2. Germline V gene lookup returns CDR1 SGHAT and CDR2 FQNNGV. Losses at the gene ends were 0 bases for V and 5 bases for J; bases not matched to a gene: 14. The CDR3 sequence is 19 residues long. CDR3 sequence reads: CASSLDLAQRGGRVDTQYF. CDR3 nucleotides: TGTGCCAGCAGCTTAGATCTTGCCCAGCGGGGGGGCCGGGTAGATACGCAGTATTTT.

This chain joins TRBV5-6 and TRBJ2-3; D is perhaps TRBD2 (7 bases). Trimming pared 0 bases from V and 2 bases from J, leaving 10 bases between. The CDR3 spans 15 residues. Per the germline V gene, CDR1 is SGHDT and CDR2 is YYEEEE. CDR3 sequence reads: CASSLAAGATDTQYF. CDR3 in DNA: TGTGCCAGCAGCTTGGCGGCGGGGGCCACAGATACGCAGTATTTT.

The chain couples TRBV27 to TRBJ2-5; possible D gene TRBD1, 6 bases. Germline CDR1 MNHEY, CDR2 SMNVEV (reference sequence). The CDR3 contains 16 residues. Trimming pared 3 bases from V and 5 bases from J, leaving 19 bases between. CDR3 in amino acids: CASSLTGRGRLETQYF. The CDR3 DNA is TGTGCCAGCAGTTTGACGGGCAGGGGAAGATTGGAGACCCAGTACTTC.

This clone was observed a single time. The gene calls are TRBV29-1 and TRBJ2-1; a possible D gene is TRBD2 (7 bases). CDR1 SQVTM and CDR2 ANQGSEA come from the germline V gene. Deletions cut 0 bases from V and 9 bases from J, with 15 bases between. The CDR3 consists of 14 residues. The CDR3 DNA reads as TGCAGCGTTGAAGATATAATGAGGGGGGGTGAGCAGTTCTTC. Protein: CSVEDIMRGGEQFF.

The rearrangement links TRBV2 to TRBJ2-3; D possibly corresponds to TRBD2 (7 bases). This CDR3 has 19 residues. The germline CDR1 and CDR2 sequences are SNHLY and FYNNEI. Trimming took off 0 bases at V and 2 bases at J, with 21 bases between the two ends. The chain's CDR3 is CASSEARGRLIGSTDTQYF. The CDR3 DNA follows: TGTGCCAGCAGTGAAGCGCGGGGGCGACTGATAGGGTCCACAGATACGCAGTATTTT.

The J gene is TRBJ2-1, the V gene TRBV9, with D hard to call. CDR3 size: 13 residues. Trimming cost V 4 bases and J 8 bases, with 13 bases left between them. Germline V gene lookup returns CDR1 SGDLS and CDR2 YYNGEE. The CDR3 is CASSFSPLDEQFF. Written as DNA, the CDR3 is TGTGCCAGCAGCTTTTCCCCCTTAGATGAGCAGTTCTTC.

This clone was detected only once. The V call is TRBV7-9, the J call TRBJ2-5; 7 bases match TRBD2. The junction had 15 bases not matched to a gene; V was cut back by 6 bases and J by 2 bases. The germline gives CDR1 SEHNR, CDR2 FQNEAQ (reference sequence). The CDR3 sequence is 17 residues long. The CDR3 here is CASRPSGKSGDQETQYF. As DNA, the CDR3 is TGTGCCAGCAGGCCTTCGGGGAAAAGCGGGGATCAAGAGACCCAGTACTTC.

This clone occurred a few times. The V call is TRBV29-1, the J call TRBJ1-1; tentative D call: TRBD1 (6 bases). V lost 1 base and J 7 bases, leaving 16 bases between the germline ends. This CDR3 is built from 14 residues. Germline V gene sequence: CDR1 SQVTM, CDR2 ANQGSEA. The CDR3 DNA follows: TGCAGCGTTGAAGCGAACTCAGGGGTAGGTGAAGCTTTCTTT. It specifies CSVEANSGVGEAFF.

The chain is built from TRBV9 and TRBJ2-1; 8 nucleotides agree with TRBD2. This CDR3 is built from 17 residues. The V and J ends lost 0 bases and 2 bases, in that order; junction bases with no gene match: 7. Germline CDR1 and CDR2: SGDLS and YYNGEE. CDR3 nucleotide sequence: TGTGCCAGCAGCGTAGTAAAGGGACTAGGACCCTACAATGAGCAGTTCTTC. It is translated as CASSVVKGLGPYNEQFF. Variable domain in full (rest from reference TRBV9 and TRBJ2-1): DSGVTQTPKHLITATGQRVTLRCSPRSGDLSVYWYQQSLDQGLQFLIQYYNGEERAKGNILERFSAQQFPDLHSELNLSSLELGDSALYFCASSVVKGLGPYNEQFFGPGTRLTVL.

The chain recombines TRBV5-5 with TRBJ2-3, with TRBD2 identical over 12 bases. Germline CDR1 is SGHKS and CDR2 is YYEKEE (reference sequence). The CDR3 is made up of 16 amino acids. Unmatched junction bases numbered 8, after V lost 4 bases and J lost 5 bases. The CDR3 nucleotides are TGTGCCAGCAGCCCCCAGACTAGCGGGAGTGGAGATACGCAGTATTTT. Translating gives CASSPQTSGSGDTQYF.

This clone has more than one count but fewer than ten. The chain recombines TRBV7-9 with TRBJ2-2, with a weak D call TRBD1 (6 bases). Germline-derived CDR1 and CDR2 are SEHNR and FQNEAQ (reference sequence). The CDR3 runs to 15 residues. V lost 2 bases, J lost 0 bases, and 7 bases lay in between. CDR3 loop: CASSLYRANTGELFF. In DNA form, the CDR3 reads TGTGCCAGCAGCTTATACAGGGCGAACACCGGGGAGCTGTTTTTT.